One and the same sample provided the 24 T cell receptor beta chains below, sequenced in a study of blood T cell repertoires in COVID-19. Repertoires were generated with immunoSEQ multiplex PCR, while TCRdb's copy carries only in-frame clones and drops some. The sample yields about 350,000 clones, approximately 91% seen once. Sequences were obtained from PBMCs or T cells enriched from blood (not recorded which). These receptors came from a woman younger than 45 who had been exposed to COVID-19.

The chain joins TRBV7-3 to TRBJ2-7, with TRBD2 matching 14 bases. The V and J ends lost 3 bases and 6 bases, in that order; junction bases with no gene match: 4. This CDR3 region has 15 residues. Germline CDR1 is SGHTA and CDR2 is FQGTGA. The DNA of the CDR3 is TGTGCCAGCAGCTTGGGACTAGCGGGAGTAGGCGAGCAGTACTTC. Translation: CASSLGLAGVGEQYF.

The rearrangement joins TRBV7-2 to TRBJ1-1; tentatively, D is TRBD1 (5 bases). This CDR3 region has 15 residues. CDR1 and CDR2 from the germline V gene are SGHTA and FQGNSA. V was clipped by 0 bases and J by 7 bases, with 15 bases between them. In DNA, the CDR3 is TGTGCCAGCAGCTTAGCGTTTCGGGGGTTGGTTGAAGCTTTCTTT. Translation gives CASSLAFRGLVEAFF.

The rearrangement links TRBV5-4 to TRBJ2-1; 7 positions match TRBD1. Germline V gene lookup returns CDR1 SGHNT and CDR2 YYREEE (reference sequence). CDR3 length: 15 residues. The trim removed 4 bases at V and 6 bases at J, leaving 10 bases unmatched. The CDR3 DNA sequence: TGTGCCAGCAGCCGCGGACAGGAAGATAGCAATGAGCAGTTCTTC. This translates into CASSRGQEDSNEQFF.

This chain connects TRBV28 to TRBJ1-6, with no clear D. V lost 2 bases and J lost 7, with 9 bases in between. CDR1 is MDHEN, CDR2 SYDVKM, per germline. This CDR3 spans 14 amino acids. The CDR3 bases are TGTGCCAGCAGTTTAGGAGGGTTGAATTCACCCCTCCACTTT. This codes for CASSLGGLNSPLHF.

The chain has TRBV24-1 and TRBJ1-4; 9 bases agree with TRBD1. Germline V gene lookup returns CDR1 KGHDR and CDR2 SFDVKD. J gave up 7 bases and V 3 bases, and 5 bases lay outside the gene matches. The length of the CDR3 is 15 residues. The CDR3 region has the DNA TGTGCCACCAGTGATACCGGGACAGGGATTGAAAAACTGTTTTTT. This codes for CATSDTGTGIEKLFF.

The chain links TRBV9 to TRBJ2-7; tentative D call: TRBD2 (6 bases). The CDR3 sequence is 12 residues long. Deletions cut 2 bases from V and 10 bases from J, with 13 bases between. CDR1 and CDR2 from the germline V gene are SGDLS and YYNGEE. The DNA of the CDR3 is TGTGCCAGCAGCGTCTCCGGGGGTCTACAGTACTTC. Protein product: CASSVSGGLQYF.

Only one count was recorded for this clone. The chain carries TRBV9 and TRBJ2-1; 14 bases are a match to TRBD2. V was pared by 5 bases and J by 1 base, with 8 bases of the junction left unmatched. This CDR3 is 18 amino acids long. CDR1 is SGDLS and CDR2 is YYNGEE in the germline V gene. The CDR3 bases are TGTGCCAGCAGTAACGGACTAGCGGGAGGAAGGTCCTACAATGAGCAGTTCTTC. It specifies CASSNGLAGGRSYNEQFF.

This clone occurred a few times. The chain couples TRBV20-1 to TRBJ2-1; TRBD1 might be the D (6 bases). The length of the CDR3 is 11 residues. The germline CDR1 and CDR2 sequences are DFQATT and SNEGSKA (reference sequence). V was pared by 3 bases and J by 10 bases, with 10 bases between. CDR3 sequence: CSARDSPEQFF. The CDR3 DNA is TGCAGTGCTAGGGACAGTCCGGAGCAGTTCTTC.

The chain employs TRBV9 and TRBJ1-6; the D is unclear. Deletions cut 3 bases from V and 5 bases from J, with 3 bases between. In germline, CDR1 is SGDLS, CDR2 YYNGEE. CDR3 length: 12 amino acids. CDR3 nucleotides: TGTGCCAGCAGCGCCAATAATTCACCCCTCCACTTT. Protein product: CASSANNSPLHF.

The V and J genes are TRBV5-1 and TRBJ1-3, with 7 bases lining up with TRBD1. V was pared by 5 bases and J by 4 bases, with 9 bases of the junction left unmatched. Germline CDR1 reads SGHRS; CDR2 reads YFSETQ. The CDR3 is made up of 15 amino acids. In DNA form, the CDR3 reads TGCGCCAGCAGAGAAGAACAGGGGCTAGGAAACACCATATATTTT. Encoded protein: CASREEQGLGNTIYF.

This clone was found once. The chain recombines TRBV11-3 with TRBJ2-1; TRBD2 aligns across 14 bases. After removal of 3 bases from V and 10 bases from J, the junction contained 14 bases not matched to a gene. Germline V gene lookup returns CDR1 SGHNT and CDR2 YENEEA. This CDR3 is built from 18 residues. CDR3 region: CASSLDTATSGRAWEQFF. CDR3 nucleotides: TGTGCCAGCAGCTTGGATACCGCGACTAGCGGGAGGGCCTGGGAGCAGTTCTTC.

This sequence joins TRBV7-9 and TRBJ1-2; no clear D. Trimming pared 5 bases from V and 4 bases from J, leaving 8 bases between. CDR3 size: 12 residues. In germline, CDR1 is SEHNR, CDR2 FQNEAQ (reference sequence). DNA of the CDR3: TGTGCCAGCAGCGTACATATCTATGGCTACACCTTC. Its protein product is CASSVHIYGYTF.

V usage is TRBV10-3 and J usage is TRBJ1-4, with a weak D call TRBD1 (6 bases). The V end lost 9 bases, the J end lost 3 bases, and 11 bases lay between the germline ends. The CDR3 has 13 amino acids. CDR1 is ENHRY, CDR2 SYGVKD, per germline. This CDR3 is CAITGQPNEKLFF. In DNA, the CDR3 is TGTGCCATAACCGGACAGCCTAATGAAAAACTGTTTTTT.

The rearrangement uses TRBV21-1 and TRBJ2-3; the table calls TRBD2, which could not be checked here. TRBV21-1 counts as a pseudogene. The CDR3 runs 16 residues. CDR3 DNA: TGTGCCAGCAGCCCGCCGGGGGGGGACATCACAGATACGCAGTATTTT. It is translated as CASSPPGGDITDTQYF.

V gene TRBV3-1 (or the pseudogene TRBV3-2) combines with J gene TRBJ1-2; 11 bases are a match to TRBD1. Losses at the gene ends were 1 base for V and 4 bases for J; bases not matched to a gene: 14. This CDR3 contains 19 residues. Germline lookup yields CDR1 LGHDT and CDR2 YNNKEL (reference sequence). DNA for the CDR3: TGTGCCAGCAGCCAAGCAGGTTCAGGACAGGGGGCCCGGGGCTATGGCTACACCTTC. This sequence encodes CASSQAGSGQGARGYGYTF.

CDR3 DNA: TGCGCCAGCATTAGCGGGAGGGCCGGAGAGCAGTACTTC. This sequence encodes CASISGRAGEQYF. V usage is TRBV10-2 and J usage is TRBJ2-7; 11 bases line up with TRBD2. The CDR3 sequence is 13 residues long. Germline CDR1 is WSHSY and CDR2 is SAAADI. The V segment lost 7 bases and the J segment 7 bases; nucleotides outside the gene matches: 6.

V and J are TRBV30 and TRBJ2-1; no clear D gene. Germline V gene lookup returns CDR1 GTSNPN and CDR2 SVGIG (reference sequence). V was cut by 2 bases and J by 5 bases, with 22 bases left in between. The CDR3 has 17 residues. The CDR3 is CAWSILTRIEQHNEQFF. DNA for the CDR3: TGTGCCTGGAGTATCCTGACAAGAATAGAGCAACACAATGAGCAGTTCTTC.

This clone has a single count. In DNA form, the CDR3 reads TGTGCCAGCAGGAGGGAGTCCAATCAGCCCCAGCATTTT. This codes for CASRRESNQPQHF. The V gene is TRBV27, the J gene TRBJ1-5, with D unresolved. Germline assignment: CDR1 MNHEY and CDR2 SMNVEV (reference sequence). Trimming left V 6 bases short and J 3 bases short, with 9 bases between. The CDR3 has 13 residues.

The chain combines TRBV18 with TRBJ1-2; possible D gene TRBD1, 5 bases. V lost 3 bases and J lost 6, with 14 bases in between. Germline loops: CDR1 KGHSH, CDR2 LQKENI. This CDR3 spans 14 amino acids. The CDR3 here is CASSPDSVINGYTF. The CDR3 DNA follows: TGTGCCAGCTCACCTGACAGTGTCATCAATGGCTACACCTTC.

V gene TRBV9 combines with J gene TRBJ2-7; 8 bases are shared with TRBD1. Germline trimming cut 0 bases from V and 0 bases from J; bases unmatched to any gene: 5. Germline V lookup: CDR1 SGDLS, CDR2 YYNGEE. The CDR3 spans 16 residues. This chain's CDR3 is CASSVGGTGVSYEQYF. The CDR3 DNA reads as TGTGCCAGCAGCGTAGGAGGGACAGGCGTCTCCTACGAGCAGTACTTC.

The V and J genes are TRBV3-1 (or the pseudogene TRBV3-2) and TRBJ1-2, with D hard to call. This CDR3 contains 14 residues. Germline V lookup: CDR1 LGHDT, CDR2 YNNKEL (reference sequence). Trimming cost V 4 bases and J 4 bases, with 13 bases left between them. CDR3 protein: CASSLGEGGYGYTF. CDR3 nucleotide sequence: TGTGCCAGCAGCCTTGGGGAGGGTGGCTATGGCTACACCTTC.

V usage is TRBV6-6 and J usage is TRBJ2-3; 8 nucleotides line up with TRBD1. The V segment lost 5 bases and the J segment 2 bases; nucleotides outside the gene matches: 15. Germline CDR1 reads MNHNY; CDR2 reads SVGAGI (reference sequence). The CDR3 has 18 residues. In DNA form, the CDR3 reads TGTGCCAGCAGTCACACAGGGGGGATACCGACTAACACAGATACGCAGTATTTT. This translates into CASSHTGGIPTNTDTQYF.

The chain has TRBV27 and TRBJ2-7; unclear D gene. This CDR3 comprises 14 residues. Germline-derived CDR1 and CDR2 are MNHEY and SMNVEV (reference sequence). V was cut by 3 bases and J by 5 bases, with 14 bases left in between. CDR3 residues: CASSFLSQRNEQYF. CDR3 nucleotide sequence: TGTGCCAGCAGTTTTTTGTCTCAGAGGAACGAGCAGTACTTC.

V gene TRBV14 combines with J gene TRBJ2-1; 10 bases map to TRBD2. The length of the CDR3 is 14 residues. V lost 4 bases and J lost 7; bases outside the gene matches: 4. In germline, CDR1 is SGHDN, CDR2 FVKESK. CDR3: CASSLSTSGNEQFF. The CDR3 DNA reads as TGTGCCAGCAGCCTTTCGACTAGCGGGAATGAGCAGTTCTTC.